This TCR beta chain was retrieved from a study of spatial heterogeneity in lung cancer. Overall study context: Alpha-chain sequences were consistently detected in smaller numbers than beta-chain sequences.

By share, this clonotype ranks as medium-sized. The time point was: sample taken at primary tumor resection. The donors, 72 patients with untreated early-stage non-small cell lung cancer, provided the samples. Unsorted tumor, nontumor lung tissue or cryopreserved PBMC supplied the whole RNA. The study tagged each TCR cDNA molecule with a unique molecular identifier. TCRdb independently ran MiXCR on the 5' RACE reads; one entry per CDR3 protein. The table includes several thousand distinct CDR3 sequences, 2.5% to 3% detected once. The CDR3 runs to 17 residues. V lost 0 bases, J lost 5 bases, and 11 bases stayed unmatched. Germline V lookup: CDR1 DFQATT, CDR2 SNEGSKA (reference sequence).

The sample consisted of normal lung tissue next to the tumor, taken at surgery. The clonotype was recovered from a male donor with early-stage non-small cell lung cancer. The rearrangement uses TRBV20-1 and TRBJ1-5; 9 nucleotides line up with TRBD1. The DNA of the CDR3 is TGCAGTGCTAGAGATCGGCACAGGGGGCAGATCGATCAGCCCCAGCATTTT. It yields the protein CSARDRHRGQIDQPQHF.